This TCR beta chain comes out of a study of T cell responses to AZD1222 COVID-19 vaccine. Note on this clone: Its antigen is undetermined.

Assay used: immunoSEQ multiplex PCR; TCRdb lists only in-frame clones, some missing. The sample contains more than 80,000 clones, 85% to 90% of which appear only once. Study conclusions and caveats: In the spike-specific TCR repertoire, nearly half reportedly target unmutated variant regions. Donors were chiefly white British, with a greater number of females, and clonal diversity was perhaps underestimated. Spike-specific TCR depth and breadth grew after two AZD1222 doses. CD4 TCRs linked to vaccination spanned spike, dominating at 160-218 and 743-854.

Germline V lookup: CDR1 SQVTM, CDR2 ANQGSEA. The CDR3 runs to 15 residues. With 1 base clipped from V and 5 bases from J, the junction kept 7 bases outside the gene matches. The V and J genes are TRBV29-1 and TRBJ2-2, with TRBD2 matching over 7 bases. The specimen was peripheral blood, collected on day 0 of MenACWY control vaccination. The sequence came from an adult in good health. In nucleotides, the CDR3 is TGCAGCGTTGAAGCACGGGGGGTGGAGACCGGGGAGCTGTTTTTT. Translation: CSVEARGVETGELFF.